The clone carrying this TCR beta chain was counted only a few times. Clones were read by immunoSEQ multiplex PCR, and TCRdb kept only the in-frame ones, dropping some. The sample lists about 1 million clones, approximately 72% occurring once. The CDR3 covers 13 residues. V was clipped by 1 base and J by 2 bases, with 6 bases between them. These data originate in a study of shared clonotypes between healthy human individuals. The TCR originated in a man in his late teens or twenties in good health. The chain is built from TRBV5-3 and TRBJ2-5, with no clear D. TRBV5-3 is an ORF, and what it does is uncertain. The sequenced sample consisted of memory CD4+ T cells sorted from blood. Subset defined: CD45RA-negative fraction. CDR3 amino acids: CARSLRRQETQYF. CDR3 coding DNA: TGTGCCAGAAGCTTGCGACGTCAAGAGACCCAGTACTTC.